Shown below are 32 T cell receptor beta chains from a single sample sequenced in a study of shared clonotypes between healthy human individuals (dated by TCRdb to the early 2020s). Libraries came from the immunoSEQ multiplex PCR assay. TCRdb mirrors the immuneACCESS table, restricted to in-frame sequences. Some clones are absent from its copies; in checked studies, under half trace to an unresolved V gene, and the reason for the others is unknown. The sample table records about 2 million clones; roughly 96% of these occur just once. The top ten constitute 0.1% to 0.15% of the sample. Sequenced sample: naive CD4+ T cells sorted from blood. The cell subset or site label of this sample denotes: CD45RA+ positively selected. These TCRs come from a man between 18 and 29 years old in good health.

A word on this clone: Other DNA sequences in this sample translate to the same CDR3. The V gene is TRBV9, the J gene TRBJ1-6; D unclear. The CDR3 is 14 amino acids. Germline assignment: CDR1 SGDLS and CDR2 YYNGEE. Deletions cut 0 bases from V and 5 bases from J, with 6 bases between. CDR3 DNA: TGTGCCAGCAGCGTAGCCAGGAATAATTCACCCCTCCACTTT. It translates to CASSVARNNSPLHF.

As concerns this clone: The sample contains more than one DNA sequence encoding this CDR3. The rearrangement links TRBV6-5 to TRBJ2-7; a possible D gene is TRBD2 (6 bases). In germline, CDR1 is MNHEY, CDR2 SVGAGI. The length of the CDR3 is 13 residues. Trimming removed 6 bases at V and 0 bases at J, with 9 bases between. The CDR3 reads CASSRRGSYEQYF. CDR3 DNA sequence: TGTGCCAGCAGCCGGAGGGGCTCCTACGAGCAGTACTTC.

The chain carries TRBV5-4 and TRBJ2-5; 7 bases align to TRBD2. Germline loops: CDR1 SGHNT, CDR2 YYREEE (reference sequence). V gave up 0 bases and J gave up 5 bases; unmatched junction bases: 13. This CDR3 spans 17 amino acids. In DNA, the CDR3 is TGTGCCAGCAGCTTGGCCCCTACGGGGGGATTCAGCGAGACCCAGTACTTC. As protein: CASSLAPTGGFSETQYF.

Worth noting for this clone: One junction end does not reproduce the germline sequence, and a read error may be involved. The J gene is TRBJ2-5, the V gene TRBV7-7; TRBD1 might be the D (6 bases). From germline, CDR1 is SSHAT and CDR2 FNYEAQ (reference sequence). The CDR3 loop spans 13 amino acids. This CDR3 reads CASSQGIQETQYF. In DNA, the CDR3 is TGTGCTAGCAGCCAGGGGATCCAAGAGACCCAGTACTTC.

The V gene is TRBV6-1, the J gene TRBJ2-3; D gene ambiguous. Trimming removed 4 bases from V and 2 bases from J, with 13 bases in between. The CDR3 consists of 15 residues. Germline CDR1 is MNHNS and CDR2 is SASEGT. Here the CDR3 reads CASSASWGITDTQYF. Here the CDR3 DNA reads TGTGCCAGCAGTGCGAGTTGGGGAATCACAGATACGCAGTATTTT.

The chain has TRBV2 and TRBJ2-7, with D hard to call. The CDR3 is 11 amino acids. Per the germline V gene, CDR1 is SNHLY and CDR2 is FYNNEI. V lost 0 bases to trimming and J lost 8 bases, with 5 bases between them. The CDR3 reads CASSEAGQQYF. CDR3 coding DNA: TGTGCCAGCAGTGAAGCAGGTCAGCAGTACTTC.

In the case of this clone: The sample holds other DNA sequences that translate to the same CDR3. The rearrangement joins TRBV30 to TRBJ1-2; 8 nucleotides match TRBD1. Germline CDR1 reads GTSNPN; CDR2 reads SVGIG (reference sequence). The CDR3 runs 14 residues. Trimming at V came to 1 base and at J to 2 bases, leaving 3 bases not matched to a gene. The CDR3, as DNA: TGTGCCTGGAGTGCAGGACAGGGAAACTATGGCTACACCTTC. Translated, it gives CAWSAGQGNYGYTF. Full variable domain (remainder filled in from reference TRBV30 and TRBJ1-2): SQTIHQWPATLVQPVGSPLSLECTVEGTSNPNLYWYRQAAGRGLQLLFYSVGIGQISSEVPQNLSASRPQDRQFILSSKKLLLSDSGFYLCAWSAGQGNYGYTFGSGTRLTVV.

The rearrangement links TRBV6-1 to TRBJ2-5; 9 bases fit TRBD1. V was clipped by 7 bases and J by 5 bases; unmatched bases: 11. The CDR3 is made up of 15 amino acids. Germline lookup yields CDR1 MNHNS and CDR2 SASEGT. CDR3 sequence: CASIDPGQGPETQYF. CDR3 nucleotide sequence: TGTGCCAGCATCGACCCGGGACAGGGACCCGAGACCCAGTACTTC.

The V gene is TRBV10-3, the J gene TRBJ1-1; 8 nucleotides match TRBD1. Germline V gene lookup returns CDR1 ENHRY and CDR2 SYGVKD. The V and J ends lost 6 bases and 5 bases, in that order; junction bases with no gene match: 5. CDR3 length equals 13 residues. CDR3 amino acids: CAIRQGARTEAFF. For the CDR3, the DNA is TGTGCCATCAGGCAGGGGGCACGAACTGAAGCTTTCTTT.

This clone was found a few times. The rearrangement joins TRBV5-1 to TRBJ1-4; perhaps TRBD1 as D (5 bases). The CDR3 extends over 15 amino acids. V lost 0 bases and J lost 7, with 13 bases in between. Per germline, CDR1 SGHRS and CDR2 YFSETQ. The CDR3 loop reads CASSLAAGKGEKLFF. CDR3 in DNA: TGCGCCAGCAGCTTGGCCGCAGGGAAGGGTGAAAAACTGTTTTTT.

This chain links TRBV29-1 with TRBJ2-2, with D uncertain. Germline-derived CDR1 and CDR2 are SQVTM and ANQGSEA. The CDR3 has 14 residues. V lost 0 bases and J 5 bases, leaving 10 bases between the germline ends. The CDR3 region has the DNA TGCAGCGTTGAAGATGCCAGGTTGACCGGGGAGCTGTTTTTT. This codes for CSVEDARLTGELFF.

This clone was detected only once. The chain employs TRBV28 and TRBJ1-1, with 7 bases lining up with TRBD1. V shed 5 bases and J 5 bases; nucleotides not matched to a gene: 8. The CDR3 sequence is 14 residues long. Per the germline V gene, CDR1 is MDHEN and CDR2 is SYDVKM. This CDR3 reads CASSTTGAGTEAFF. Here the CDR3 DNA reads TGTGCCAGCAGTACAACAGGGGCGGGAACTGAAGCTTTCTTT.

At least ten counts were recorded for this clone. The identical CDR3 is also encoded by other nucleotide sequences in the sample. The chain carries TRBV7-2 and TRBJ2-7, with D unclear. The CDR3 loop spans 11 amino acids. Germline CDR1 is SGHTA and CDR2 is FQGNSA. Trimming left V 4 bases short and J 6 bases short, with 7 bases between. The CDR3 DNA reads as TGTGCCAGCAGCTCCCAAGCCGAGCAGTACTTC. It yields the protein CASSSQAEQYF.

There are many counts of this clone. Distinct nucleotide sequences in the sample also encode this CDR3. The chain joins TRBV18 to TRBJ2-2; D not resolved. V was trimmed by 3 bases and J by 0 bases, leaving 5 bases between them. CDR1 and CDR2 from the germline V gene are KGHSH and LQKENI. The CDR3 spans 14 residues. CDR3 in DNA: TGTGCCAGCTCACCCAGTACGAACACCGGGGAGCTGTTTTTT. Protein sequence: CASSPSTNTGELFF.

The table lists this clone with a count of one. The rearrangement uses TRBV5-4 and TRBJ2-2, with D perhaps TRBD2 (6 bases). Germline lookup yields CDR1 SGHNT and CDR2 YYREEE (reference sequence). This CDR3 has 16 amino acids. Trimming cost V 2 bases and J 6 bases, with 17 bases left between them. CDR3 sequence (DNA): TGTGCCAGCAGCTTCGAGACTAGTGTTTGGTCCGGGGAGCTGTTTTTT. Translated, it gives CASSFETSVWSGELFF.

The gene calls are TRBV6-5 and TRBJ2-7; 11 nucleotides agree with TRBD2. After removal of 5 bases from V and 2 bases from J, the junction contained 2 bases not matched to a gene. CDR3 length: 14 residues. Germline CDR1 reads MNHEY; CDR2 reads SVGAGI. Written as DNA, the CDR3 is TGTGCCAGCAGTGTAGCGGGAGGGACCTACGAGCAGTACTTC. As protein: CASSVAGGTYEQYF.

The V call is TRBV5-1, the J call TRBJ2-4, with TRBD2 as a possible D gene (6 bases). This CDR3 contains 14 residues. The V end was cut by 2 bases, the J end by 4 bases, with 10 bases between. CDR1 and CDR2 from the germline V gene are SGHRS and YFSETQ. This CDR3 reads CASSLPGLKNIQYF. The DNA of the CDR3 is TGCGCCAGCAGCTTACCGGGACTTAAAAACATTCAGTACTTC.

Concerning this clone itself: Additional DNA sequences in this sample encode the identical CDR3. CDR3 coding DNA: TGTGCCAGCAGCCGCGGCGAGACCCAGTACTTC. It translates to CASSRGETQYF. The genes are TRBV7-2 and TRBJ2-5; no clear D gene. V was shortened by 5 bases and J by 5 bases, with 6 bases between the two germline ends. Germline V gene lookup returns CDR1 SGHTA and CDR2 FQGNSA. CDR3 size: 11 residues.

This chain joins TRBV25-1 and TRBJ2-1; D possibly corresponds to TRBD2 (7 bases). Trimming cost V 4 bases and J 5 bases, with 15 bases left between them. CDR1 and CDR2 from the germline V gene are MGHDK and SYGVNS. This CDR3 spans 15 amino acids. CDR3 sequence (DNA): TGTGCCAGCAGTGCCATGGGGGGGGCGGACAATGAGCAGTTCTTC. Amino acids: CASSAMGGADNEQFF.

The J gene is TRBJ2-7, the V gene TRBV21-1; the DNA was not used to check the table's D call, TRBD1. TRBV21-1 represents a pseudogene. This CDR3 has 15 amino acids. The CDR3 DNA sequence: TGTGCCAGCAGTCGACAGGGAAAAAGGCGCTACGAGCAGTACTTC. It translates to CASSRQGKRRYEQYF.

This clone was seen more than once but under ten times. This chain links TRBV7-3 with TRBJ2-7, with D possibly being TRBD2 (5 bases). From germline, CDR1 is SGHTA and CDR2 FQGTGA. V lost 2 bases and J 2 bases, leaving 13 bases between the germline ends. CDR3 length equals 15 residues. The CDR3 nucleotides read TGTGCCAGCAGCTTAGGGCTGGGAGTGGCCTACGAGCAGTACTTC. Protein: CASSLGLGVAYEQYF.

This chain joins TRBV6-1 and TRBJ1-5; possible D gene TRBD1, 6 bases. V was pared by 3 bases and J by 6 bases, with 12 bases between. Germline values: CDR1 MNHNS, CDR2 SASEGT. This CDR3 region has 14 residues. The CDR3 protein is CASSDQGRAQPQHF. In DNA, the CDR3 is TGTGCCAGCAGTGACCAGGGGAGGGCTCAGCCCCAGCATTTT.

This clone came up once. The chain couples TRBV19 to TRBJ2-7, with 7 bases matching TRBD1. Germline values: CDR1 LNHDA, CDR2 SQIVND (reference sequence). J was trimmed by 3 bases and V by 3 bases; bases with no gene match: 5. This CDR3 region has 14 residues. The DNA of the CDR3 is TGTGCCAGTAGTATGCGATGGGACAGCTACGAGCAGTACTTC. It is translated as CASSMRWDSYEQYF.

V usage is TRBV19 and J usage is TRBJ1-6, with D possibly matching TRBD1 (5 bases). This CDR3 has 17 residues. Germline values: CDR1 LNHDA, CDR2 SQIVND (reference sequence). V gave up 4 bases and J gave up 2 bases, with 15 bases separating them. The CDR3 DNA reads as TGTGCCAGTAGTAGGGACGTCAAAGGAACCTATAATTCACCCCTCCACTTT. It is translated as CASSRDVKGTYNSPLHF. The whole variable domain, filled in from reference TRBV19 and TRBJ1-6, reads DGGITQSPKYLFRKEGQNVTLSCEQNLNHDAMYWYRQDPGQGLRLIYYSQIVNDFQKGDIAEGYSVSREKKESFPLTVTSAQKNPTAFYLCASSRDVKGTYNSPLHFGNGTRLTVT.

The CDR3 loop is CAWASRRKDRDLGNTIYF. The CDR3 bases are TGTGCCTGGGCTAGCAGGAGAAAGGACAGGGACCTTGGAAACACCATATATTTT. The chain combines TRBV30 with TRBJ1-3, with 8 nucleotides matching TRBD1. The J segment lost 3 bases and the V segment lost 5 bases, leaving 18 bases of the junction unmatched. CDR3 length: 18 amino acids. Germline CDR1 is GTSNPN and CDR2 is SVGIG (reference sequence).

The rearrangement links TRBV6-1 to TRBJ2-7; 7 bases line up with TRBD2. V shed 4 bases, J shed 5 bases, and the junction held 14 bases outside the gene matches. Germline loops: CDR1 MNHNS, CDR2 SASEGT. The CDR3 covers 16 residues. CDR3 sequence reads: CASSVPGRGIKNEQYF. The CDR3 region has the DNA TGTGCCAGCAGTGTCCCGGGGAGGGGCATTAAGAACGAGCAGTACTTC.

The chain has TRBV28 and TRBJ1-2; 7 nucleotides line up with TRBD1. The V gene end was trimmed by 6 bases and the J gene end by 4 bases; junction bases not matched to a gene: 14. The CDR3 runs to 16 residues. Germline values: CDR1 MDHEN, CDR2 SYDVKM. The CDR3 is CASRPKGASYRYGYTF. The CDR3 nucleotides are TGTGCCAGCAGACCGAAGGGGGCCTCATATCGCTATGGCTACACCTTC.

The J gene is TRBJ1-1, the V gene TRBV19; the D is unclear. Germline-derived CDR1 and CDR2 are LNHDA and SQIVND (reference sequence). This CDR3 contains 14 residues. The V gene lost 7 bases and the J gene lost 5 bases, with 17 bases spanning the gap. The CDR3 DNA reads TGTGCCAGTACCCAATCGGAGGGATGGACTGAAGCTTTCTTT. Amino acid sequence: CASTQSEGWTEAFF.

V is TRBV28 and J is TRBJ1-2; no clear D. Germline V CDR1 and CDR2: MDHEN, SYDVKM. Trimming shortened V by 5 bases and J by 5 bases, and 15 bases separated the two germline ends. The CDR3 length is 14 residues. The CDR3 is CASSGITVLYGYTF. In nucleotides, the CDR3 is TGTGCCAGCAGTGGAATTACAGTGCTGTATGGCTACACCTTC.

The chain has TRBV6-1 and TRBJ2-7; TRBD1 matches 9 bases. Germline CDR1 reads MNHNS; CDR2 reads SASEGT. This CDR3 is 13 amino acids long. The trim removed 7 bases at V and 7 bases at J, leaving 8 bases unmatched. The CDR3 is CASTGQGNWEQYF. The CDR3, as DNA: TGTGCCAGCACCGGACAGGGGAACTGGGAGCAGTACTTC.

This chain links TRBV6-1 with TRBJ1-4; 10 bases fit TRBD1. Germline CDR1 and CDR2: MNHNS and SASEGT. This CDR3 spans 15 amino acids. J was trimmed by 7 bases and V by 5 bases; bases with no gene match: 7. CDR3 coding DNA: TGTGCCAGCAGTTTTGGGACAGGGGTGGGTGAAAAACTGTTTTTT. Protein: CASSFGTGVGEKLFF.

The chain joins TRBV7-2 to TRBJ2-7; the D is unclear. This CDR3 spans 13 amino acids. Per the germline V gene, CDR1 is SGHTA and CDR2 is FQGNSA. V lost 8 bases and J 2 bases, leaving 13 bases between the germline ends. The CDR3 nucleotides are TGTGCCAGCGGAAGGGCCGGAACCTACGAGCAGTACTTC. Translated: CASGRAGTYEQYF.